The clone carrying this T cell receptor beta chain was counted at least ten times. Its specificity is not known. This sample was included in a study of T-cell reconstitution after alpha-beta-depleted transplantation in children. As it was prepared, the TCRbeta library received unique molecular identifiers. TCRdb re-called the PCR reads with MiXCR, one entry per CDR3 protein. Of about 640,000 distinct CDR3 sequences listed, over 10% are singletons. The CDR3 consists of 12 residues. Trimming removed 7 bases at V and 2 bases at J, with 7 bases between. Notes on the study in general: Where alpha-beta T cells came from about two months after transplant was reportedly several hundred expanded graft clones.

This material consisted of PBMCs, mostly from graft donor cells, taken 360 days after TCRalphabeta/CD19-depleted stem cell transplant. The V and J genes are TRBV12-3 or TRBV12-4 and TRBJ2-3; D gene ambiguous. The source is a male patient under 18 who had a stem cell transplant for acute myeloid leukemia, so the T cells may come from the graft donor. CDR3 in DNA: TGTGCCAGCACCGAACACACAGATACGCAGTATTTT. Its protein is CASTEHTDTQYF.